These 16 T cell receptor beta chains were all obtained from the same sample, sequenced in a study of blood T cells in healthy people across ages. Alongside a J-beta primer mix, a sample-barcoded 5' primer served in a second PCR lasting about 7 to 11 cycles. MiXCR was run by TCRdb on the 5' RACE reads, yielding one entry per CDR3 protein. The sample yields 380,000 or so distinct CDR3 sequences, about 49% seen once. Sequencing input: blood. Receptors were obtained from a man aged 55 to 69 in good health.

This clonotype came up many times. The chain links TRBV15 to TRBJ2-1; tentatively, D is TRBD2 (6 bases). Per germline, CDR1 LNHNV and CDR2 YYDKDF (reference sequence). The ends were cut back, 2 bases at V and 14 bases at J, with 19 bases in the middle. The CDR3 contains 14 residues. CDR3 in DNA: TGTGCCACCAGCAGACGACCTGGGAGGCATGGGGAGTTCTTC. The encoded protein is CATSRRPGRHGEFF. Based on the CDR3 plus reference TRBV15 and TRBJ2-1, the full variable domain is DAMVIQNPRYQVTQFGKPVTLSCSQTLNHNVMYWYQQKSSQAPKLLFHYYDKDFNNEADTPDNFQSRRPNTSFCFLDIRSPGLGDTAMYLCATSRRPGRHGEFFGPGTRLTVL.

V gene TRBV29-1 combines with J gene TRBJ1-1; D is possibly TRBD1 (6 bases). Trimming pared 4 bases from V and 1 base from J, leaving 19 bases between. CDR3 length: 16 amino acids. Germline V gives CDR1 SQVTM, CDR2 ANQGSEA. As DNA, the CDR3 is TGCAGCGTTGGACGGATAGGGGGGAGGTCGAACACTGAAGCTTTCTTT. Amino acids: CSVGRIGGRSNTEAFF.

This clonotype was seen a few times. V gene TRBV12-3 or TRBV12-4 combines with J gene TRBJ2-3, with 10 bases matching TRBD1. The CDR3 contains 14 residues. V dropped 6 bases and J dropped 4; count of bases not matched to a gene: 4. The CDR3 reads CASRRTGGADTQYF. The CDR3 DNA sequence: TGTGCCAGCAGAAGGACAGGGGGAGCAGATACGCAGTATTTT.

The rearrangement links TRBV6-2 or TRBV6-3 to TRBJ2-1, with 8 bases fitting TRBD2. This CDR3 comprises 16 residues. Germline CDR1 MNHEY, CDR2 SVGEGT. Trimming removed 0 bases from V and 5 bases from J; junction bases left unmatched: 6. The CDR3 sequence is CASSYSRGEIHNEQFF. In DNA form, the CDR3 reads TGTGCCAGCAGTTACTCGCGGGGGGAGATTCACAATGAGCAGTTCTTC.

The rearrangement links TRBV4-1 to TRBJ1-2; a possible D gene is TRBD1 (5 bases). This CDR3 spans 15 amino acids. Trimming left V 0 bases short and J 8 bases short, with 16 bases between. CDR1 and CDR2 (germline): MGHRA, YSYEKL. CDR3 sequence (DNA): TGCGCCAGCAGCCAAGATCGCCGACAGTTGGGCGGCTACACCTTC. Protein sequence: CASSQDRRQLGGYTF.

The rearrangement uses TRBV11-2 and TRBJ2-7, with 14 nucleotides matching TRBD2. The junction had 10 bases not matched to a gene; V was cut back by 5 bases and J by 1 base. There are 18 residues in the CDR3. Germline values: CDR1 SGHAT, CDR2 FQNNGV. The CDR3 is CASSPTGTSGSRSYEQYF. CDR3 in DNA: TGTGCCAGCAGCCCCACCGGGACTAGCGGGAGTAGGTCCTACGAGCAGTACTTC.

V is TRBV7-2 and J is TRBJ2-1; TRBD1 aligns across 9 bases. The better agreement between TRBJ2-7 and the DNA end casts doubt on the J call. The CDR3 is 15 amino acids. Germline values: CDR1 SGHTA, CDR2 FQGNSA. In DNA form, the CDR3 reads TGTGCCAGCAGCGTCGGGACAGGGTCCTACAATGAGCAGTACTTC. The encoded protein is CASSVGTGSYNEQYF.

The chain uses TRBV27 and TRBJ1-6; unclear D gene. This CDR3 contains 13 residues. Germline CDR1 is MNHEY and CDR2 is SMNVEV (reference sequence). The V gene lost 5 bases and the J gene lost 9 bases, with 11 bases spanning the gap. The CDR3 sequence is CASSPSLSSPLHF. CDR3 sequence (DNA): TGTGCCAGCAGTCCGTCCTTAAGTTCACCCCTCCACTTT.

The chain uses TRBV30 and TRBJ1-5, with TRBD1 matching 12 bases. This CDR3 comprises 14 residues. CDR1 is GTSNPN and CDR2 is SVGIG in the germline V gene (reference sequence). The junction had 0 bases not matched to a gene; V was cut back by 3 bases and J by 3 bases. The CDR3 loop reads CAWRGQGANQPQHF. CDR3 nucleotide sequence: TGTGCCTGGAGGGGACAGGGGGCCAATCAGCCCCAGCATTTT.

This clonotype was detected once. The chain recombines TRBV20-1 with TRBJ1-4, with a weak D call TRBD1 (6 bases). V lost 6 bases to trimming and J lost 5 bases, with 10 bases between them. CDR1 is DFQATT and CDR2 is SNEGSKA in the germline V gene (reference sequence). This CDR3 is 12 amino acids long. The chain's CDR3 is CSATGKNEKLFF. Written as DNA, the CDR3 is TGCAGTGCCACAGGGAAGAATGAAAAACTGTTTTTT.

This sequence joins TRBV20-1 and TRBJ2-3; no firm D call. Germline CDR1 is DFQATT and CDR2 is SNEGSKA (reference sequence). The V gene lost 5 bases and the J gene lost 5 bases, with 8 bases spanning the gap. This CDR3 has 11 amino acids. CDR3 nucleotides: TGCAGTGCTCCCGTCGGAGATACGCAGTATTTT. This sequence encodes CSAPVGDTQYF.

The rearrangement uses TRBV2 and TRBJ2-4; TRBD2 might be the D (6 bases). The J call may be wrong; the DNA end is better matched by TRBJ2-7. The germline V gene encodes CDR1 SNHLY and CDR2 FYNNEI. The CDR3 loop spans 15 amino acids. CDR3 in DNA: TGTGCCAGCAGTGATGCGGGCGGGGCGGGGTACGAGCAGTACTTC. This codes for CASSDAGGAGYEQYF.

The chain carries TRBV12-3 or TRBV12-4 and TRBJ1-1; weak D call: TRBD1 (5 bases). With 5 bases removed from V and 4 bases from J, the gap between germline ends came to 14 bases. This CDR3 is built from 14 residues. CDR3 protein: CASSPGRGGTEAFF. The CDR3 DNA reads as TGTGCCAGCAGTCCCGGGAGGGGAGGCACTGAAGCTTTCTTT.

The V gene is TRBV12-3 or TRBV12-4, the J gene TRBJ2-5; weak D call: TRBD2 (6 bases). Trimming stripped 6 bases from V and 3 bases from J, with 23 bases between. There are 17 residues in the CDR3. CDR3 in amino acids: CASSPTGGRVSKETQYF. As DNA, the CDR3 is TGTGCCAGCAGCCCCACCGGGGGACGTGTATCCAAAGAGACCCAGTACTTC.

Concerning this clonotype itself: This may arise from a read error, as a much more abundant clone is one base away. The chain uses TRBV5-6 and TRBJ2-3; D gene unclear. This CDR3 contains 12 residues. The germline gives CDR1 SGHDT, CDR2 YYEEEE. CDR3 bases: TGTGCCGGCAGCTCCGGTGGGGATACGCAGTATTTT. The encoded protein is CAGSSGGDTQYF.

As DNA, the CDR3 is TGCAGCGTTGAAGAAGCGCTCGCCACAGATACGCAGTATTTT. It is translated as CSVEEALATDTQYF. The gene calls are TRBV29-1 and TRBJ2-3; D unclear. Germline V lookup: CDR1 SQVTM, CDR2 ANQGSEA. V was shortened by 0 bases and J by 2 bases, with 9 bases between the two germline ends. The CDR3 runs 14 residues.